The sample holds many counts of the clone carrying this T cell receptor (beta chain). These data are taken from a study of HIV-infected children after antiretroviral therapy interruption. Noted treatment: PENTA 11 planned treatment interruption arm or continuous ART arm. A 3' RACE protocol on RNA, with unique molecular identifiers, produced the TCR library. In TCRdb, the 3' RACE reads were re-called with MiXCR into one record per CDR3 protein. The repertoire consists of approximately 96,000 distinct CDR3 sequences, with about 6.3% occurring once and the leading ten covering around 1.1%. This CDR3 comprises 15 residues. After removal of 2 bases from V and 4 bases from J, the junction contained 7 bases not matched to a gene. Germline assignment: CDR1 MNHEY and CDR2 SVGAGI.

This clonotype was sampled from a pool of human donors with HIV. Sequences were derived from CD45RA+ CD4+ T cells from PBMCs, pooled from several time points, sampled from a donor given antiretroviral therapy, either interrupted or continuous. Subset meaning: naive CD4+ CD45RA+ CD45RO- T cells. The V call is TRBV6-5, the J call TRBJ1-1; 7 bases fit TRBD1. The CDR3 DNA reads TGTGCCAGCAGTTACCAGATACAGGGGACCACTGAAGCTTTCTTT. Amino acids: CASSYQIQGTTEAFF.